The 31 T cell receptor beta chains reported below all come from one sample, sequenced in a study of long-term antiretroviral therapy in people with HIV (dated 2022 in TCRdb). The immunoSEQ hsTCRB v3.0 assay was used at survey level resolution to sequence the TRB variable region. TCRdb provides this immuneACCESS table in a form limited to in-frame rearrangements. Some clones are lacking; in checked studies, under half of them reflect an unresolved V gene, and why the rest are absent is not known. This sample gives about 33,000 clones in total; about 74% of them show up just once. Jointly, the top ten make up 7% to 7.5% of the sample. This specimen consisted of unsorted PBMCs, obtained 2 years after starting antiretroviral therapy. These receptors came from a woman aged 45-65 years with HIV.

This clone appeared a single time. This rearrangement joins TRBV30 to TRBJ1-3; the D gene is possibly TRBD1 (6 bases). Per the germline V gene, CDR1 is GTSNPN and CDR2 is SVGIG (reference sequence). CDR3 length: 16 residues. With 2 bases removed from V and 2 bases from J, the gap between germline ends came to 16 bases. The CDR3 spells CAWSTTTTGPGNTIYF. In DNA, the CDR3 is TGTGCCTGGAGTACGACCACGACAGGTCCTGGAAACACCATATATTTT.

The chain links TRBV7-9 to TRBJ1-1, with D tentatively TRBD1 (5 bases). Germline V gene sequence: CDR1 SEHNR, CDR2 FQNEAQ (reference sequence). This CDR3 has 15 amino acids. Trimming removed 5 bases at V and 5 bases at J, with 18 bases between. The CDR3 bases are TGTGCCAGCAGCCCCCGGGGGGGAACCGGAACTGAAGCTTTCTTT. Encoded protein: CASSPRGGTGTEAFF.

V gene TRBV11-3 combines with J gene TRBJ2-3; D call uncertain. Trimming took off 5 bases at V and 7 bases at J, with 13 bases between the two ends. Germline V gene sequence: CDR1 SGHNT, CDR2 YENEEA. The length of the CDR3 is 13 residues. CDR3 region: CASSDLRRNTQYF. DNA of the CDR3: TGTGCCAGCAGCGATTTGAGGCGTAATACGCAGTATTTT. The whole variable domain, remainder taken from reference TRBV11-3 and TRBJ2-3, is EAGVVQSPRYKIIEKKQPVAFWCNPISGHNTLYWYLQNLGQGPELLIRYENEEAVDDSQLPKDRFSAERLKGVDSTLKIQPAELGDSAVYLCASSDLRRNTQYFGPGTRLTVL.

This rearrangement joins TRBV5-1 to TRBJ1-1, with 10 bases matching TRBD1. With V trimmed by 0 bases and J by 6 bases, 5 bases remained unmatched. The germline V gene encodes CDR1 SGHRS and CDR2 YFSETQ. The CDR3 runs to 15 residues. Here the CDR3 reads CASSLDRGQGSEAFF. The CDR3 DNA sequence: TGCGCCAGCAGCTTGGATAGGGGACAGGGGTCTGAAGCTTTCTTT.

The chain recombines TRBV5-1 with TRBJ2-3, with 8 nucleotides matching TRBD2. Germline CDR1 and CDR2: SGHRS and YFSETQ. The junction had 9 bases not matched to a gene; V was cut back by 1 base and J by 5 bases. This CDR3 is 16 amino acids long. CDR3 region: CASSLNPAAGEDTQYF. CDR3 bases: TGCGCCAGCAGCTTGAACCCCGCAGCGGGGGAAGATACGCAGTATTTT.

The CDR3 sequence: CASSPRDAMNEQFF. As DNA, the CDR3 is TGTGCCAGCAGCCCCCGGGACGCCATGAATGAGCAGTTCTTC. The gene calls are TRBV7-9 and TRBJ2-1; D is possibly TRBD1 or TRBD2 (5 bases each). With 5 bases removed from V and 7 bases from J, the gap between germline ends came to 15 bases. The germline gives CDR1 SEHNR, CDR2 FQNEAQ (reference sequence). CDR3 length: 14 residues.

The V and J genes are TRBV4-2 and TRBJ1-6; tentatively, D is TRBD1 (6 bases). V gave up 5 bases and J gave up 7 bases, with 24 bases separating them. CDR3 length: 18 residues. Per germline, CDR1 LGHNA and CDR2 YNFKEQ. The CDR3 loop reads CASSSPSLQGTGNSPLHF. As DNA, the CDR3 is TGTGCCAGCAGCTCTCCCTCCTTACAGGGTACGGGGAATTCACCCCTCCACTTT.

The CDR3, as DNA: TGTGCCATCAGTGATACTAGCGGGGGGGCGAATGAGCAGTTCTTC. It encodes CAISDTSGGANEQFF. This chain joins TRBV10-3 and TRBJ2-1, with 13 bases lining up with TRBD2. The germline gives CDR1 ENHRY, CDR2 SYGVKD. Trimming cost V 3 bases and J 7 bases; bases outside gene matches: 3. The CDR3 covers 15 residues.

This rearrangement joins TRBV9 to TRBJ1-1, with a tentative D call TRBD1 (5 bases). With 0 bases removed from V and 4 bases from J, the gap between germline ends came to 10 bases. Looked up from germline, CDR1 is SGDLS and CDR2 is YYNGEE. CDR3 length: 14 residues. The CDR3 spells CASSVAQGATEAFF. In DNA, the CDR3 is TGTGCCAGCAGCGTAGCGCAGGGTGCCACTGAAGCTTTCTTT.

J is TRBJ1-6 and V is TRBV10-3; possible D gene TRBD1, 6 bases. Trimming took off 6 bases at V and 8 bases at J, with 17 bases between the two ends. CDR3 length: 15 amino acids. Germline values: CDR1 ENHRY, CDR2 SYGVKD. Written as DNA, the CDR3 is TGTGCCATCAGGCGCGGACAGATCGACGATTCACCCCTCCACTTT. Translation: CAIRRGQIDDSPLHF.

This sequence joins TRBV10-3 and TRBJ1-2; D is unresolved. V was trimmed by 2 bases and J by 5 bases, leaving 9 bases between them. CDR3 length equals 13 residues. The germline V gene encodes CDR1 ENHRY and CDR2 SYGVKD. The CDR3 DNA follows: TGTGCCATCAGTGAGGGCCCCAGGTATGGCTACACCTTC. Translation: CAISEGPRYGYTF.

The chain employs TRBV7-6 and TRBJ2-7, with 7 bases fitting TRBD1. The CDR3 sequence is 14 residues long. The V gene end was trimmed by 2 bases and the J gene end by 5 bases; junction bases not matched to a gene: 6. Germline V gives CDR1 SGHVS, CDR2 FNYEAQ. The DNA of the CDR3 is TGTGCCAGCAGCTTATCTGGCCAGGGGGACGAGCAGTACGTC. It specifies CASSLSGQGDEQYV.

The CDR3 spells CASSIRGGGNEQFF. The DNA of the CDR3 is TGTGCCAGTAGTATTCGGGGAGGGGGAAATGAGCAGTTCTTC. The chain recombines TRBV19 with TRBJ2-1, with D tentatively TRBD2 (7 bases). V gave up 3 bases and J gave up 7 bases, with 13 bases separating them. The germline CDR1 and CDR2 sequences are LNHDA and SQIVND (reference sequence). This CDR3 comprises 14 residues.

V is TRBV7-9 and J is TRBJ1-6, with D hard to call. CDR3 length: 11 residues. The germline V and J ends were trimmed by 1 base and 8 bases, with 0 bases remaining between them. Germline CDR1 SEHNR, CDR2 FQNEAQ (reference sequence). The CDR3 loop reads CASSLDSPLHF. As DNA, the CDR3 is TGTGCCAGCAGCTTAGATTCACCCCTCCACTTT.

The chain carries TRBV21-1 and TRBJ2-7; the tabulated D call, TRBD1, remains unverified against the DNA. TRBV21-1 is noted as a pseudogene. The CDR3 length is 13 residues. The CDR3 region has the DNA TGTGCCAGCAGCATCCGACAGGGTTCCGAGCAGTACGTC. Translated: CASSIRQGSEQYV.

V and J are TRBV7-7 and TRBJ2-2; D remains ambiguous. This CDR3 region has 13 residues. CDR1 is SSHAT and CDR2 is FNYEAQ in the germline V gene (reference sequence). V lost 2 bases to trimming and J lost 4 bases, with 5 bases between them. For the CDR3, the DNA is TGTGCCAGCAGCTTAAGCGTCACCGGGGAGCTGTTTTTT. Amino acids: CASSLSVTGELFF.

This clone appeared once. The V gene is TRBV9, the J gene TRBJ2-5; D gene ambiguous. The CDR3 covers 15 residues. CDR1 is SGDLS and CDR2 is YYNGEE in the germline V gene. V lost 4 bases, J lost 3 bases, and 16 bases lay in between. The CDR3 nucleotides read TGTGCCAGCAGCCCAGACGGACGGTCCGAAGAGACCCAGTACTTC. Its translation is CASSPDGRSEETQYF.

The rearrangement uses TRBV9 and TRBJ2-7; no reliable D call. Germline CDR1 and CDR2: SGDLS and YYNGEE. V was pared by 3 bases and J by 4 bases, with 8 bases between. The CDR3 length is 12 residues. CDR3 loop: CASSADGYEQYF. CDR3 in DNA: TGTGCCAGCAGCGCGGACGGATACGAGCAGTACTTC.

This clone occurred once. The rearrangement uses TRBV21-1 and TRBJ1-2; TRBD1 is the table's D call, not checked against the DNA. TRBV21-1 is tagged as a pseudogene. The CDR3 is 17 residues long. Written as DNA, the CDR3 is TGTGCCAGCACCATCCCGGTCTACAGGGCTCGAAGGTATGGCTACACCTTC. This codes for CASTIPVYRARRYGYTF.

The chain links TRBV7-9 to TRBJ1-1, with a possible D match to TRBD1 (5 bases). This CDR3 has 14 residues. V gave up 5 bases and J gave up 1 base, with 11 bases separating them. Germline CDR1 reads SEHNR; CDR2 reads FQNEAQ (reference sequence). The DNA of the CDR3 is TGTGCCAGCAGCAGGGGTCAAGAGAACACTGAAGCTTTCTTT. Residues: CASSRGQENTEAFF.

The CDR3 DNA reads TGTGCCACCAGCAGGGGAACAGGGTGGAATTCACCCCTCCACTTT. Its translation: CATSRGTGWNSPLHF. The V and J genes are TRBV15 and TRBJ1-6, with a weak D call TRBD1 (6 bases). This CDR3 spans 15 amino acids. Germline values: CDR1 LNHNV, CDR2 YYDKDF (reference sequence). Trimming stripped 3 bases from V and 7 bases from J, with 13 bases between. Filled out from reference TRBV15 and TRBJ1-6, the complete variable domain reads DAMVIQNPRYQVTQFGKPVTLSCSQTLNHNVMYWYQQKSSQAPKLLFHYYDKDFNNEADTPDNFQSRRPNTSFCFLDIRSPGLGDTAMYLCATSRGTGWNSPLHFGNGTRLTVT.

V gene TRBV21-1 combines with J gene TRBJ2-5; TRBD2 reflects the table's D call only, with no check against the DNA. TRBV21-1 is annotated as a pseudogene. The length of the CDR3 is 15 residues. CDR3: CASRRDGKFGETQYF. CDR3 DNA: TGTGCCAGCAGGCGAGACGGGAAATTTGGGGAGACCCAGTACTTC.

This clone was recorded a few times. This chain joins TRBV9 and TRBJ2-1; the match to TRBD2 covers 15 bases. V was pared by 4 bases and J by 6 bases, with 11 bases of the junction left unmatched. Germline V gene lookup returns CDR1 SGDLS and CDR2 YYNGEE. There are 18 residues in the CDR3. The DNA of the CDR3 is TGTGCCAGCAGCTTCCGGACTAGCGGGGGGGCCCAGGGCAATGAGCAGTTCTTC. Its protein product is CASSFRTSGGAQGNEQFF.

J is TRBJ2-7 and V is TRBV4-1; unclear D gene. The CDR3 is 14 residues long. Germline V lookup: CDR1 MGHRA, CDR2 YSYEKL. V lost 6 bases, J lost 1 base, and 13 bases lay in between. The CDR3 sequence is CASSLGVGSYEQYV. In nucleotides, the CDR3 is TGCGCCAGCAGTCTTGGGGTTGGTTCCTACGAGCAGTACGTC.

J is TRBJ2-5 and V is TRBV2; weak D call: TRBD2 (7 bases). The CDR3 runs to 13 residues. The V gene lost 7 bases and the J gene lost 4 bases, with 13 bases spanning the gap. Germline-derived CDR1 and CDR2 are SNHLY and FYNNEI. The CDR3 DNA reads as TGTGCCAGCACCGGGGGGCTAGGAGAGACCCAGTACTTC. This encodes CASTGGLGETQYF. Drawing the rest from reference TRBV2 and TRBJ2-5, the complete variable domain is EPEVTQTPSHQVTQMGQEVILRCVPISNHLYFYWYRQILGQKVEFLVSFYNNEISEKSEIFDDQFSVERPDGSNFTLKIRSTKLEDSAMYFCASTGGLGETQYFGPGTRLLVL.

The chain combines TRBV6-1 with TRBJ1-5, with no clear D. This CDR3 comprises 15 residues. CDR1 and CDR2 from the germline V gene are MNHNS and SASEGT. Trimming removed 7 bases from V and 6 bases from J, with 19 bases in between. Here the CDR3 DNA reads TGTGCCAGCAAATCGTTGGACGGATCGGTTCAGCCCCAGCATTTT. Protein product: CASKSLDGSVQPQHF.

V is TRBV12-5 and J is TRBJ2-5; D ambiguous. Germline-derived CDR1 and CDR2 are LGHNT and FRNRAP. With 1 base removed from V and 1 base from J, the gap between germline ends came to 7 bases. The CDR3 is made up of 14 amino acids. This CDR3 reads CASGLGSGQETQYF. The CDR3 nucleotides are TGTGCTAGTGGTTTGGGGTCAGGCCAAGAGACCCAGTACTTC.

This chain links TRBV12-5 with TRBJ2-4, with TRBD1 matching 7 bases. Germline CDR1 reads LGHNT; CDR2 reads FRNRAP. The CDR3 is 16 amino acids. The V segment lost 7 bases and the J segment 6 bases; nucleotides outside the gene matches: 15. CDR3 bases: TGTGCTAGTGCCTCCATCTCTAAGACAGGGCGAAACATTCAGTACTTC. Its protein is CASASISKTGRNIQYF.

This rearrangement joins TRBV30 to TRBJ2-3, with D unclear. V lost 0 bases to trimming and J lost 6 bases, with 7 bases between them. The CDR3 is 12 amino acids. Germline V gene data show CDR1 as GTSNPN and CDR2 as SVGIG (reference sequence). The CDR3 DNA follows: TGTGCCTGGAGTGTACTACCCGATACGCAGTATTTT. This gives the protein CAWSVLPDTQYF. Full variable domain (outside the CDR3, taken from reference TRBV30 and TRBJ2-3): SQTIHQWPATLVQPVGSPLSLECTVEGTSNPNLYWYRQAAGRGLQLLFYSVGIGQISSEVPQNLSASRPQDRQFILSSKKLLLSDSGFYLCAWSVLPDTQYFGPGTRLTVL.

The chain has TRBV28 and TRBJ1-4; 10 bases match TRBD1. Germline trimming cut 5 bases from V and 3 bases from J; bases unmatched to any gene: 6. Germline loops: CDR1 MDHEN, CDR2 SYDVKM. CDR3 size: 16 residues. CDR3 DNA sequence: TGTGCCAGCAGTACCCCCGGGACAGGGGCTAATGAAAAACTGTTTTTT. It codes for CASSTPGTGANEKLFF.

The genes are TRBV9 and TRBJ1-6; a weak D match, TRBD1 (5 bases). Trimming removed 7 bases at V and 9 bases at J, with 14 bases between. This CDR3 region has 13 residues. The V gene's germline CDR1 is SGDLS and CDR2 YYNGEE. CDR3 DNA sequence: TGTGCCAGCCAGGGCATGGGGGTTTCACCCCTCCACTTT. Amino acids: CASQGMGVSPLHF. Looking up the rest from reference TRBV9 and TRBJ1-6 gives the full variable domain: DSGVTQTPKHLITATGQRVTLRCSPRSGDLSVYWYQQSLDQGLQFLIQYYNGEERAKGNILERFSAQQFPDLHSELNLSSLELGDSALYFCASQGMGVSPLHFGNGTRLTVT.